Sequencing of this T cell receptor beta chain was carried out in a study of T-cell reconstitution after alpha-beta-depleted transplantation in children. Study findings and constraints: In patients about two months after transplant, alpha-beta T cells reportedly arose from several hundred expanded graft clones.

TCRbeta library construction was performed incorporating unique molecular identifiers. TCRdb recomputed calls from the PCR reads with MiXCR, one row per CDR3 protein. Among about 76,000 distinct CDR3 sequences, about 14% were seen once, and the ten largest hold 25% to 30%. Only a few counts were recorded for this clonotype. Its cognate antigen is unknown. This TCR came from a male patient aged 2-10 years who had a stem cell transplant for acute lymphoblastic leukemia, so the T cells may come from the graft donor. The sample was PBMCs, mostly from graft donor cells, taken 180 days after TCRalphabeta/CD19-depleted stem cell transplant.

The CDR3 DNA sequence: TGCAGTGCTCAGACAGGGGAAGGCTATGGCTACACCTTC. Its protein product is CSAQTGEGYGYTF. This chain links TRBV20-1 with TRBJ1-2; 8 bases line up with TRBD1. The CDR3 loop spans 13 amino acids. Germline values: CDR1 DFQATT, CDR2 SNEGSKA (reference sequence). The junction had 6 bases not matched to a gene; V was cut back by 5 bases and J by 4 bases.